This TCR beta chain emerged from a study of cytomegalovirus exposure and HLA in healthy donors. General observations from the study: Published work reported that the classifier diagnosed cytomegalovirus status with high specificity and sensitivity. Rare TCR sequences dominated, though some public TCRs recurred in many donors.

Generated by immunoSEQ multiplex PCR, the TCRdb table keeps only in-frame clones and is missing some. The sample lists 150,000 to 200,000 clones, about 87% occurring once. The CDR3 length is 14 residues. With 0 bases removed from V and 7 bases from J, the gap between germline ends came to 10 bases. The germline gives CDR1 WNHNN, CDR2 SYGVQD (reference sequence). This clone has more than one count but fewer than ten. Its target is not known. The chain uses TRBV10-1 and TRBJ1-3; TRBD1 is a possible D gene (5 bases). The sequence was obtained from a young woman in good health and CMV-seronegative. The sequenced material came from PBMCs. The CDR3 DNA follows: TGCGCCAGCAGTGAGTCCCAGGGTAAGAACACCATATATTTT. It specifies CASSESQGKNTIYF.